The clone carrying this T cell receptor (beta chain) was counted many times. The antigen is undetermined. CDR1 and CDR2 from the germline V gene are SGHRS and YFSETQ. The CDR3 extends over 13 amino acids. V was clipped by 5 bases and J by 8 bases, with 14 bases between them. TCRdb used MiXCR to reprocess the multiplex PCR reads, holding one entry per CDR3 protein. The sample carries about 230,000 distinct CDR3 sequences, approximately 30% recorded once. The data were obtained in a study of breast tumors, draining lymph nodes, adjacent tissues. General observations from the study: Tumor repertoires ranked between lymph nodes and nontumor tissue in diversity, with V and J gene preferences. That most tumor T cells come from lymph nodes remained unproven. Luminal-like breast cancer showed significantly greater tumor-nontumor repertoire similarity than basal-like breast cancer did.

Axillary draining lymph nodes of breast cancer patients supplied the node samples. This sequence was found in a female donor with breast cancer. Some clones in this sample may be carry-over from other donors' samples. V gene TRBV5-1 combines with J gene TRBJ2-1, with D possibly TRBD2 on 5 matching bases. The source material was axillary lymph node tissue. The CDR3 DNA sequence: TGCGCCAGCAGTGGAGGTAATTTGTATGAGCAGTTCTTC. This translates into CASSGGNLYEQFF. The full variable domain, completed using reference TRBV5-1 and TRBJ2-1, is KAGVTQTPRYLIKTRGQQVTLSCSPISGHRSVSWYQQTPGQGLQFLFEYFSETQRNKGNFPGRFSGRQFSNSRSEMNVSTLELGDSALYLCASSGGNLYEQFFGPGTRLTVL.